Below, 5 T cell receptor beta chains from the same sample are listed, as sequenced in a study of blood T cells in healthy people across ages. Combining a sample-barcoded 5' primer with a J-beta primer mix, a second PCR ran for about 7 to 12 cycles. TCRdb redid the calling of the 5' RACE reads with MiXCR, one entry per CDR3 protein. Of more than 1,400,000 distinct CDR3 sequences in the sample, 40% to 50% were seen once. Sequenced input: blood. The source is a woman aged 18-29 years in good health.

The chain has TRBV7-7 and TRBJ2-5, with no clear D. Trimming shortened V by 5 bases and J by 9 bases, and 13 bases separated the two germline ends. Germline V gene sequence: CDR1 SSHAT, CDR2 FNYEAQ (reference sequence). The length of the CDR3 is 12 residues. DNA of the CDR3: TGTGCCAGCAGCCTGACCCTCGAGGCCCAGTACTTC. It yields the protein CASSLTLEAQYF.

The chain has TRBV7-6 and TRBJ1-6; tentatively, D is TRBD1 (5 bases). The CDR3 consists of 14 residues. Germline CDR1 and CDR2: SGHVS and FNYEAQ. With 7 bases removed from V and 5 bases from J, the gap between germline ends came to 12 bases. The CDR3 DNA reads as TGTGCCAGCAACCCCGGGACGGATAATTCACCCCTCCACTTT. It yields the protein CASNPGTDNSPLHF.

The chain recombines TRBV6-5 with TRBJ2-5, with 13 bases lining up with TRBD2. J lost 11 bases, V lost 5 bases, and 11 bases had no gene match. CDR1 is MNHEY, CDR2 SVGAGI, per germline. The CDR3 is made up of 15 amino acids. CDR3 DNA: TGTGCCAGCAGTCACGGGACTAGCGGGATGGGTGAGCAGTACTTC. Its protein is CASSHGTSGMGEQYF.

The chain links TRBV6-1 to TRBJ1-2; D gene unclear. V was shortened by 3 bases and J by 2 bases, with 13 bases between the two germline ends. The germline gives CDR1 MNHNS, CDR2 SASEGT. The CDR3 runs to 15 residues. The chain's CDR3 is CASSEYRGANYGYTF. DNA for the CDR3: TGTGCCAGCAGTGAGTACCGGGGAGCGAACTATGGCTACACCTTC.

This clonotype was recorded a few times. This chain joins TRBV5-5 and TRBJ1-2, with D possibly being TRBD1 (6 bases). The CDR3 covers 15 residues. V lost 4 bases, J lost 0 bases, and 13 bases lay in between. From germline, CDR1 is SGHKS and CDR2 YYEKEE (reference sequence). CDR3 loop: CASSTSTGTNYGYTF. The CDR3 DNA reads TGTGCCAGCAGCACCTCGACAGGCACTAACTATGGCTACACCTTC. Complete variable domain (other parts from reference TRBV5-5 and TRBJ1-2): DAGVTQSPTHLIKTRGQQVTLRCSPISGHKSVSWYQQVLGQGPQFIFQYYEKEERGRGNFPDRFSARQFPNYSSELNVNALLLGDSALYLCASSTSTGTNYGYTFGSGTRLTVV.